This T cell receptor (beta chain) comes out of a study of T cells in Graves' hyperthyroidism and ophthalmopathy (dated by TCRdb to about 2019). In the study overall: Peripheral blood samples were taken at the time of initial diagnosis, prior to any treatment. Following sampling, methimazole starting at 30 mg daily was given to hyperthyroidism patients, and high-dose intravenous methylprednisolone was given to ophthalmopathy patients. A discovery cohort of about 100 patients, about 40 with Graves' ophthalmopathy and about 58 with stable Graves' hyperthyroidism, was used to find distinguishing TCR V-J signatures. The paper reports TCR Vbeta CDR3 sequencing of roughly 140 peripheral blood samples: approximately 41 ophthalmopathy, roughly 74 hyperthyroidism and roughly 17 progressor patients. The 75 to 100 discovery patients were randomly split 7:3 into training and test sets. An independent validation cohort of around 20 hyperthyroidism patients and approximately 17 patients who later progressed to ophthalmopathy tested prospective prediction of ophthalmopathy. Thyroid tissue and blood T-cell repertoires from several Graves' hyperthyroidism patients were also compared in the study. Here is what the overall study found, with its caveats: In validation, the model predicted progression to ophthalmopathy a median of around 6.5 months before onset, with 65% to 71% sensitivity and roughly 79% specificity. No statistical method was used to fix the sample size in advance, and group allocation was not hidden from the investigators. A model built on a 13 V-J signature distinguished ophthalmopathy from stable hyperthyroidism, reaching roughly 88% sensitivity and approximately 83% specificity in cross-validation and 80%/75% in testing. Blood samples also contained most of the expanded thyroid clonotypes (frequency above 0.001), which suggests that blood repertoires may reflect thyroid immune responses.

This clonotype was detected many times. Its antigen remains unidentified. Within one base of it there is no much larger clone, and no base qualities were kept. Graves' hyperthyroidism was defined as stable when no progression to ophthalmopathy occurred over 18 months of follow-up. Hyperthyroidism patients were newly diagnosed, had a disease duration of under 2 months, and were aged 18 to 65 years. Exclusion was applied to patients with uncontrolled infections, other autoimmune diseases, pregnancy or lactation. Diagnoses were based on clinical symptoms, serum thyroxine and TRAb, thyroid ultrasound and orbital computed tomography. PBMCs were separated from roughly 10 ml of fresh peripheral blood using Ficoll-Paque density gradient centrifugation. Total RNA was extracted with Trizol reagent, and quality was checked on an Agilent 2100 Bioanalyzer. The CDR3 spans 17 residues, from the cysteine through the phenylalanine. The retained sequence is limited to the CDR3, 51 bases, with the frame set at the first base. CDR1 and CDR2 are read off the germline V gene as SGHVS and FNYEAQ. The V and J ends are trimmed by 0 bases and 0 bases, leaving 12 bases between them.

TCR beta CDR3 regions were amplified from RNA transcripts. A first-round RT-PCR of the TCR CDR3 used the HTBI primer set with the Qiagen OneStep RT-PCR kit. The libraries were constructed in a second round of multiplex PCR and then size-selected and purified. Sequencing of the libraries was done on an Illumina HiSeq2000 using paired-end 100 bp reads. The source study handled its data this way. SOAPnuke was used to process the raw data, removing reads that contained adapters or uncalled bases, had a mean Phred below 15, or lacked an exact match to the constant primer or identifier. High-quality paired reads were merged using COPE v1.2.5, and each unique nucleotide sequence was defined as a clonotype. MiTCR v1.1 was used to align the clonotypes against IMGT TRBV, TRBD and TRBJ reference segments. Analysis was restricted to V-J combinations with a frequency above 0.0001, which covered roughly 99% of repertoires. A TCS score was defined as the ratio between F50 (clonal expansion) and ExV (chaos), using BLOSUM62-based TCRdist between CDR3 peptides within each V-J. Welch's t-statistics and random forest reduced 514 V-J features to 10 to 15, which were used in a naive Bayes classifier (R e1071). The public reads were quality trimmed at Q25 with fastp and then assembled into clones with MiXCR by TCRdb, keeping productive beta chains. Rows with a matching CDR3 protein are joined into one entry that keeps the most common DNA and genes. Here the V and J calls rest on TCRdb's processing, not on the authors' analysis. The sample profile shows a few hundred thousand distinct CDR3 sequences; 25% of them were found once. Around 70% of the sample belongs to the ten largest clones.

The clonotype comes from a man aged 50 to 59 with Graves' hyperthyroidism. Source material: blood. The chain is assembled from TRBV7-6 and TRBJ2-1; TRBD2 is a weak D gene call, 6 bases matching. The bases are TGTGCCAGCAGCTTAGCGGTGGGAGGCCACTCCTACAATGAGCAGTTCTTC. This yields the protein CASSLAVGGHSYNEQFF.